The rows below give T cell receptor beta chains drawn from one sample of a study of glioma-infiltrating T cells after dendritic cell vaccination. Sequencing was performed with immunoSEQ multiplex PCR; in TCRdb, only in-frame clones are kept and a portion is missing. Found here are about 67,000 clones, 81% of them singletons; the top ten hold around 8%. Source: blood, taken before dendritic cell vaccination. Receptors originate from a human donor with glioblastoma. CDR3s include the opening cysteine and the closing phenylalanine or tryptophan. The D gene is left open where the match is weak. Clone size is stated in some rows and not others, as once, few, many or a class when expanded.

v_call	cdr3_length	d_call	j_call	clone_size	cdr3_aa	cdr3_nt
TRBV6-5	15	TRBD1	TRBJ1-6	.	CASSKGTVRNSPLHF	TGTGCCAGCAGCAAAGGGACAGTACGAAATTCACCCCTCCACTTT
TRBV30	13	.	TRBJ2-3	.	CALSALRTDTQYF	TGTGCCTTAAGCGCTCTTCGAACAGATACGCAGTATTTT
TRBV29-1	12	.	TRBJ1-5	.	CSVQDSNQPQHF	TGCAGCGTTCAGGATAGCAATCAGCCCCAGCATTTT
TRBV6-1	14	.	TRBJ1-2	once	CASSEGAGNYGYTF	TGTGCCAGCAGTGAGGGGGCAGGGAACTATGGCTACACCTTC
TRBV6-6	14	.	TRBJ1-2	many	CASSLPTGYYGYTF	TGTGCCAGCAGCTTGCCCACAGGGTACTATGGCTACACCTTC
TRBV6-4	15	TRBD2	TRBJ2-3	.	CASKESSGGSDTQYF	TGTGCCAGCAAGGAATCTAGCGGGGGGTCAGATACGCAGTATTTT
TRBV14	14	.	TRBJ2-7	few	CASSFGSPSYEQYF	TGTGCCAGCAGCTTCGGGTCACCCTCCTACGAGCAGTACTTC
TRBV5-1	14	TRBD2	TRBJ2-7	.	CASSLTRGEYEQYF	TGCGCCAGCAGCTTGACTCGGGGGGAATACGAGCAGTACTTC
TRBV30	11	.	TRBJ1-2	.	CAWSVNEGYTF	TGTGCCTGGAGTGTGAACGAGGGCTACACCTTC
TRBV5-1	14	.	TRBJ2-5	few	CASSLATGEETQYF	TGCGCCAGCAGCTTGGCCACGGGGGAAGAGACCCAGTACTTC